This TCR beta chain originates from a study of blood T cell repertoires in COVID-19. For the study at large: Both acute and convalescent COVID-19 samples were obtained from the United States, Italy and Spain.

Profiling relied on immunoSEQ multiplex PCR, and the TCRdb table lists in-frame clones only, not all of them. Among approximately 68,000 clones listed, roughly 90% were seen once. Looked up from germline, CDR1 is MDHEN and CDR2 is SYDVKM. The ends lost 4 bases at V and 4 bases at J; junction bases unmatched: 4. The CDR3 is 15 amino acids. The chain uses TRBV28 and TRBJ1-2; 12 nucleotides match TRBD1. This TCR was sampled from a man in his fifties or sixties with active COVID-19. Sequenced: peripheral blood. The CDR3 DNA sequence: TGTGCCAGCAGTTCTGGGACAGGGGGCAGCTATGGCTACACCTTC. It specifies CASSSGTGGSYGYTF.